The clone carrying this TCR beta chain was seen more than once but under ten times. Expressed TCRB transcripts were sequenced, since all the RNA that had been isolated was reverse transcribed. The table came from immunoSEQ multiplex PCR; TCRdb's copy has only in-frame clones and leaves some out. Of about 930,000 clones listed, 15% to 20% are singletons. The sample comes from a study of beta chain features in type 1 diabetes. The sequenced sample consisted of naive CD4+ T cells from blood. The sequence was obtained from a woman aged 18 to 35 in good health.

For the CDR3, the DNA is TGTGCCAGCAGCGCTTTTTGGACAGCTTCCTCCCAAGAGACCCAGTACTTC. This encodes CASSAFWTASSQETQYF. This sequence joins TRBV11-2 and TRBJ2-5; a possible D gene is TRBD1 (6 bases). Germline loops: CDR1 SGHAT, CDR2 FQNNGV. V was shortened by 5 bases and J by 1 base, with 20 bases between the two germline ends. The CDR3 is 17 amino acids.